The sample holds one count of the clone carrying this T cell receptor (beta chain). The germline V gene encodes CDR1 SGHNT and CDR2 YYREEE (reference sequence). CDR3 length equals 13 residues. The trim removed 0 bases at V and 10 bases at J, leaving 4 bases unmatched. Profiled with immunoSEQ multiplex PCR; TCRdb holds only in-frame clones, not every one. The profile covers roughly 360,000 clones, with under 85% appearing a single time and approximately 4.7% taken by the ten largest. This sample was taken from a study of blood T cell repertoires in COVID-19. For the study at large: Samples of COVID-19 (acute and convalescent) were obtained from the United States, Italy and Spain.

Everyone who took part was roughly 18 to 89 years old, and they came from about two dozen US areas. The sample taken for sequencing was PBMCs or T cells enriched from blood (not recorded which). The J gene is TRBJ2-1, the V gene TRBV5-4, with 7 bases aligning to TRBD2. The clonotype was recovered from a woman between 45 and 60 years old who had recovered from COVID-19. In DNA, the CDR3 is TGTGCCAGCAGCTTGGGGGAGGGCCGGGAGCAGTTCTTC. This codes for CASSLGEGREQFF.